A single sample gave rise to the 25 T cell receptor beta chains below, sequenced in a study of monozygotic twins with inflammatory bowel disease. TCRdb re-called the 5' RACE reads and catalogs CDR3 proteins one per entry, DNA excluded. This sample's clone table lists approximately 380,000 distinct CDR3 sequences. Sequenced material: blood. The source of these receptors is a human donor with ulcerative colitis or Crohn's disease, or a healthy co-twin of an affected twin (not recorded which).

This chain uses TRBV10-2 with TRBJ1-5. Germline CDR1 reads WSHSY; CDR2 reads SAAADI. This CDR3 has 15 amino acids. CDR3 loop: CATRGDYLINQPQHF.

The chain is built from TRBV3-1 and TRBJ2-5. The germline gives CDR1 LGHDT, CDR2 YNNKEL (reference sequence). The CDR3 totals 12 residues. CDR3 sequence reads: CASSQVGWTQYF.

The chain has TRBV6-1 and TRBJ2-6. The CDR3 loop spans 15 amino acids. Germline V gene lookup returns CDR1 MNHNS and CDR2 SASEGT. CDR3 sequence: CASRETMWWANVLTF.

V is TRBV5-1 and J is TRBJ2-7; TCRdb designates TRBD1, a call that cannot be tested without DNA. Looked up from germline, CDR1 is SGHRS and CDR2 is YFSETQ. This CDR3 is built from 14 residues. CDR3 in amino acids: CASSLPGSVYEQYF.

The V and J genes are TRBV20-1 and TRBJ1-5. Germline assignment: CDR1 DFQATT and CDR2 SNEGSKA (reference sequence). The length of the CDR3 is 14 residues. The CDR3 loop reads CSARDGSGNQPQHF.

The chain employs TRBV25-1 and TRBJ1-2. There are 16 residues in the CDR3. Germline V gene lookup returns CDR1 MGHDK and CDR2 SYGVNS. CDR3 in amino acids: CATLDGRGESNYGYTF.

The chain has TRBV11-2 and TRBJ1-2; with no DNA, the TCRdb D assignment of TRBD1 cannot be verified. The CDR3 spans 14 residues. Germline V gives CDR1 SGHAT, CDR2 FQNNGV. CDR3 in amino acids: CASSPSRQGGGYTF. Filled out from reference TRBV11-2 and TRBJ1-2, the complete variable domain reads EAGVAQSPRYKIIEKRQSVAFWCNPISGHATLYWYQQILGQGPKLLIQFQNNGVVDDSQLPKDRFSAERLKGVDSTLKIQPAKLEDSAVYLCASSPSRQGGGYTFGSGTRLTVV.

The chain employs TRBV7-3 and TRBJ2-1; TCRdb returns TRBD1, unconfirmable since there is no DNA. The CDR3 consists of 18 residues. CDR1 and CDR2 from the germline V gene are SGHTA and FQGTGA. The CDR3 here is CASSSTPRSRGPYNEQFF.

V and J are TRBV29-1 and TRBJ2-3; there is no DNA to check the TCRdb D call of TRBD2. CDR3 length: 14 amino acids. In germline, CDR1 is SQVTM, CDR2 ANQGSEA. CDR3 loop: CSSRTASIGDTQYF.

The gene calls are TRBV7-8 and TRBJ1-2; TCRdb's D gene call, TRBD1, goes unchecked for lack of DNA. Germline V gene lookup returns CDR1 SGHVS and CDR2 FQNEAQ. The length of the CDR3 is 17 residues. Here the CDR3 reads CASSLPSPSAGGYGYTF. Complete variable domain (other parts from reference TRBV7-8 and TRBJ1-2): GAGVSQSPRYKVAKRGQDVALRCDPISGHVSLFWYQQALGQGPEFLTYFQNEAQLDKSGLPSDRFFAERPEGSVSTLKIQRTQQEDSAVYLCASSLPSPSAGGYGYTFGSGTRLTVV.

The J gene is TRBJ2-7, the V gene TRBV6-1; TCRdb reports TRBD2, a call that lacks DNA to check it against. Germline V gene data show CDR1 as MNHNS and CDR2 as SASEGT. The CDR3 sequence is 15 residues long. The CDR3 sequence: CASSQGHSSSYEQYF.

The chain joins TRBV28 to TRBJ2-7; the TRBD2 assignment by TCRdb is unverifiable without DNA. The CDR3 is 16 residues long. In germline, CDR1 is MDHEN, CDR2 SYDVKM. The CDR3 is CASSLSTSGGFGEQYF.

The J gene is TRBJ2-7, the V gene TRBV5-6; TCRdb's D call of TRBD1 is untestable without DNA. CDR3 length: 14 amino acids. Germline V lookup: CDR1 SGHDT, CDR2 YYEEEE. This CDR3 reads CASSLEYRRYEQYF.

The chain carries TRBV18 and TRBJ2-7; TCRdb's D gene call, TRBD1, goes unchecked for lack of DNA. This CDR3 has 16 residues. CDR1 is KGHSH and CDR2 is LQKENI in the germline V gene. CDR3: CASSRRQGGTSYEQYF. Filled out from reference TRBV18 and TRBJ2-7, the complete variable domain reads NAGVMQNPRHLVRRRGQEARLRCSPMKGHSHVYWYRQLPEEGLKFMVYLQKENIIDESGMPKERFSAEFPKEGPSILRIQQVVRGDSAAYFCASSRRQGGTSYEQYFGPGTRLTVT.

The chain is built from TRBV5-1 and TRBJ1-2; there is no DNA to check the TCRdb D call of TRBD1. The CDR3 is made up of 14 amino acids. Per germline, CDR1 SGHRS and CDR2 YFSETQ. The CDR3 is CASRNDRGLDGYTF.

The chain joins TRBV20-1 to TRBJ1-1; the D call from TCRdb, TRBD1, cannot be confirmed without DNA. The CDR3 contains 15 residues. Germline V gene sequence: CDR1 DFQATT, CDR2 SNEGSKA (reference sequence). CDR3 region: CSARAPGQSNTEAFF.

The gene calls are TRBV3-1 and TRBJ2-3; there is no DNA to check the TCRdb D call of TRBD1. The CDR3 covers 15 residues. Germline assignment: CDR1 LGHDT and CDR2 YNNKEL (reference sequence). CDR3 protein: CASAGTIRLADTQYF.

The rearrangement links TRBV28 to TRBJ1-6; no DNA is available, so the TRBD1 call from TCRdb remains unchecked. The CDR3 has 15 residues. CDR1 and CDR2 (germline): MDHEN, SYDVKM. The CDR3 region is CASIIRDAHNSPLHF.

The chain couples TRBV7-9 to TRBJ1-6; TCRdb indicates TRBD1, and absent DNA this call remains unverified. Germline V CDR1 and CDR2: SEHNR, FQNEAQ (reference sequence). CDR3 size: 15 residues. Here the CDR3 reads CASSLRGGLYSPLHF.

The CDR3 loop is CASINTGETQYF. The chain recombines TRBV5-5 with TRBJ2-5. The CDR3 sequence is 12 residues long. The germline V gene has CDR1 SGHKS and CDR2 YYEKEE (reference sequence).

The chain employs TRBV15 and TRBJ1-5; the D gene TCRdb calls, TRBD1, cannot be checked with no DNA. This CDR3 is built from 19 residues. In germline, CDR1 is LNHNV, CDR2 YYDKDF (reference sequence). The CDR3 here is CATSRDDFGGGGGNQPQHF.

The J gene is TRBJ1-5, the V gene TRBV6-2 or TRBV6-3; TCRdb picks TRBD1, but there is no DNA to check that call. CDR1 and CDR2 (germline): MNHEY, SVGEGT. The CDR3 has 16 residues. The CDR3 protein is CASNSRDRGNNQPQHF.

This rearrangement joins TRBV14 to TRBJ1-6. The germline V gene has CDR1 SGHDN and CDR2 FVKESK. The CDR3 totals 13 residues. CDR3 in amino acids: CASSQEVYSPLHF.

The V gene is TRBV29-1, the J gene TRBJ1-1. Germline V lookup: CDR1 SQVTM, CDR2 ANQGSEA. The CDR3 spans 11 residues. The CDR3 region is CSVVRNTEAFF.

J is TRBJ2-2 and V is TRBV5-1. The V gene's germline CDR1 is SGHRS and CDR2 YFSETQ. The CDR3 is made up of 17 amino acids. CDR3 region: CASSLEVRTEDTGELFF. The full variable domain, rest sourced from reference TRBV5-1 and TRBJ2-2, is KAGVTQTPRYLIKTRGQQVTLSCSPISGHRSVSWYQQTPGQGLQFLFEYFSETQRNKGNFPGRFSGRQFSNSRSEMNVSTLELGDSALYLCASSLEVRTEDTGELFFGEGSRLTVL.